This T cell receptor (beta chain) was observed in a study of T cells after yellow fever vaccination. Template switching with 5'RACE generated the TCR cDNA and added a universal primer site and UMIs. TCRdb passed the 5' RACE reads through MiXCR, listing each CDR3 protein once. The top ten hold 0.85% of the sample, which has under 250,000 distinct CDR3 sequences, 6.9% seen once. There are many counts of this clonotype. The CDR3 totals 14 residues. From germline, CDR1 is SGHTA and CDR2 FQGNSA. Losses at the gene ends were 5 bases for V and 7 bases for J; bases not matched to a gene: 1. The TCR sequence derives from a man between 25 and 39 years old who received the YFV17D yellow fever vaccine. The J gene is TRBJ2-1, the V gene TRBV7-2; the match to TRBD2 covers 14 bases. Here the sequenced sample was CD4+ T cells sorted from PBMCs, taken 15 days after the yellow fever booster vaccination. CDR3 nucleotides: TGTGCCAGCAGCCGGACTAGCGGGGGGAATGAGCAGTTCTTC. Its translation is CASSRTSGGNEQFF.